This T cell receptor (beta chain) is drawn from a study of graft-versus-host responses after intestinal transplantation. Broader study findings: Among recipient marrow samples, GvH clones were found; some appeared first in ileum or blood.

The CDR3 consists of 16 residues. CDR1 is SGHTA and CDR2 is FQGNSA in the germline V gene. The ends lost 2 bases at V and 4 bases at J; junction bases unmatched: 2. Sequenced by immunoSEQ multiplex PCR; TCRdb stores in-frame clones only, minus some. The sample includes over 70,000 clones, nearly 90% seen only once; the top ten take about 4%. As concerns this clone: Its antigen is unidentified.

The sample consisted of unstimulated CD8+ T cells sorted from spleen or lymph node cells, taken before transplant. This clonotype was sampled from a human donor who was the organ donor for an intestinal transplant. J is TRBJ2-1 and V is TRBV7-2, with 13 bases matching TRBD2. CDR3 sequence (DNA): TGTGCCAGCAGCTTAACGACTAGCGGGGGGTACAATGAGCAGTTCTTC. This encodes CASSLTTSGGYNEQFF.